The 7 T cell receptor beta chains reported below all come from one sample, sequenced in a study of T cells in Graves' hyperthyroidism and ophthalmopathy. Template material for amplifying TCR beta CDR3 regions consisted of RNA transcripts. The HTBI primer set was used in a first-round RT-PCR of the TCR CDR3. TCRdb reprocessed the multiplex PCR reads with MiXCR, giving one entry per CDR3 protein. The sample records 300,000 to 350,000 distinct CDR3 sequences, around 20% being singletons. Material: blood. These receptors came from a woman aged 50 to 60 with Graves' hyperthyroidism.

The rearrangement uses TRBV2 and TRBJ1-2; TRBD1 agrees at 8 bases. The CDR3 loop spans 14 amino acids. V was clipped by 5 bases and J by 6 bases; unmatched bases: 8. The germline CDR1 and CDR2 sequences are SNHLY and FYNNEI. Written as DNA, the CDR3 is TGTGCCAGCAGTTACCCGGGACAGGTCGATGGCTACACCTTC. The encoded protein is CASSYPGQVDGYTF.

This clonotype was seen repeatedly, ten times or more. This chain links TRBV18 with TRBJ2-3, with D tentatively TRBD1 (5 bases). The ends were cut back, 2 bases at V and 3 bases at J, with 9 bases in the middle. Germline-derived CDR1 and CDR2 are KGHSH and LQKENI. The CDR3 runs to 14 residues. The CDR3 DNA reads TGTGCCAGCTCACCAAATAGGGGTACAGATACGCAGTATTTT. It yields the protein CASSPNRGTDTQYF.

The sample holds a few counts of this clonotype. V gene TRBV5-5 combines with J gene TRBJ1-5; perhaps TRBD1 as D (6 bases). The ends were cut back, 4 bases at V and 0 bases at J, with 11 bases in the middle. The germline CDR1 and CDR2 sequences are SGHKS and YYEKEE (reference sequence). This CDR3 spans 15 amino acids. The DNA for the CDR3 is TGTGCCAGCAGCGAACAGGGCTATAGCAATCAGCCCCAGCATTTT. It yields the protein CASSEQGYSNQPQHF. The full variable domain, with the rest looked up from reference TRBV5-5 and TRBJ1-5, is DAGVTQSPTHLIKTRGQQVTLRCSPISGHKSVSWYQQVLGQGPQFIFQYYEKEERGRGNFPDRFSARQFPNYSSELNVNALLLGDSALYLCASSEQGYSNQPQHFGDGTRLSIL.

CDR3 protein: CASSVSPTGAREKLFF. The CDR3 coding sequence is TGTGCCAGCAGCGTCTCCCCGACAGGGGCAAGAGAAAAACTGTTTTTT. This rearrangement joins TRBV9 to TRBJ1-4; 8 bases are shared with TRBD1. Germline CDR1 SGDLS, CDR2 YYNGEE. With V trimmed by 2 bases and J by 8 bases, 11 bases remained unmatched. The CDR3 is made up of 16 amino acids.

The V call is TRBV5-1, the J call TRBJ1-2, with D uncertain. Looked up from germline, CDR1 is SGHRS and CDR2 is YFSETQ. The CDR3 spans 14 residues. The V gene lost 0 bases and the J gene lost 3 bases, with 9 bases spanning the gap. This CDR3 reads CASSLAEPYYGYTF. CDR3 DNA sequence: TGCGCCAGCAGCTTGGCCGAGCCCTACTATGGCTACACCTTC.

This clonotype was picked up many times. The chain couples TRBV27 to TRBJ2-7; 8 bases match TRBD1. V lost 2 bases to trimming and J lost 2 bases; unmatched junction nucleotides: 8. The germline V gene encodes CDR1 MNHEY and CDR2 SMNVEV (reference sequence). This CDR3 is built from 16 residues. CDR3 DNA sequence: TGTGCCAGCAGTTTACGACAGGGGATTGTCCCCTACGAGCAGTACTTC. Amino acids: CASSLRQGIVPYEQYF.

The chain is built from TRBV27 and TRBJ2-7; 12 bases are shared with TRBD2. Per germline, CDR1 MNHEY and CDR2 SMNVEV (reference sequence). This CDR3 region has 15 residues. V shed 4 bases, J shed 3 bases, and the junction held 4 bases outside the gene matches. The CDR3 nucleotides read TGTGCCAGCAGTTCAGGACTAGCGGGATTCTACGAGCAGTACTTC. Its translation is CASSSGLAGFYEQYF.